This T cell receptor beta chain was profiled in a study of cytomegalovirus exposure and HLA in healthy donors. Regarding the study as a whole: Follow-up analysis later connected one missense variant in DCLRE1C with trimming of TCR beta V- and J-genes. Researchers reported from a later analysis that most CMV-associated TCR beta chains appeared HLA-restricted.

The study sampled nominally healthy donors, though unrecorded immune exposures were likely. About this clone: What it binds is unknown.

The ends lost 6 bases at V and 6 bases at J; junction bases unmatched: 3. This CDR3 has 14 residues. Germline CDR1 is MNHNS and CDR2 is SASEGT. Primers for the PCR totalled 60 Vbeta and 13 Jbeta. Sequenced by immunoSEQ multiplex PCR; TCRdb stores in-frame clones only, minus some. The table records some 140,000 clones, around 79% of them present only once. The V gene is TRBV6-1, the J gene TRBJ2-2; TRBD2 aligns across 11 bases. The sequence was collected from a man younger than 45 in good health and CMV-seropositive. The sample consisted of PBMCs. CDR3: CASRGLAASGELFF. In nucleotides, the CDR3 is TGTGCCAGCAGGGGACTAGCGGCCTCCGGGGAGCTGTTTTTT.